These 6 T cell receptor beta chains came from one sample sequenced in a study of blood T cell repertoires in COVID-19. Libraries were prepared by immunoSEQ multiplex PCR; TCRdb keeps only in-frame clonotypes and omits some of them. The profile shows some 120,000 clones, almost 70% of them singletons. The sequencing input was peripheral blood. The receptors stem from a woman aged 70 to 79 with acute or convalescent COVID-19.

This clone was detected only a few times. No DNA is shown, since the ends of the CDR3 on it are uncertain; the CDR3 is the one TCRdb lists. This sequence joins TRBV6-5 and TRBJ1-2. The length of the CDR3 is 12 amino acids, counting both ends. CDR1 is MNHEY and CDR2 is SVGAGI in the germline V gene. The CDR3 protein is CASSSSFDGYTF.

The chain carries TRBV24-1 and TRBJ2-1; D is ambiguous. In germline, CDR1 is KGHDR, CDR2 SFDVKD. V was shortened by 7 bases and J by 0 bases, with 12 bases between the two germline ends. The CDR3 runs to 15 residues. The CDR3 bases are TGTGCCACCAGCCCTGGCGGCGGCTCCTACAATGAGCAGTTCTTC. Protein sequence: CATSPGGGSYNEQFF.

The chain joins TRBV7-2 to TRBJ2-1, with TRBD1 as a possible D gene (6 bases). Trimming cost V 5 bases and J 4 bases, with 9 bases left between them. This CDR3 spans 13 amino acids. The germline gives CDR1 SGHTA, CDR2 FQGNSA. The CDR3 loop reads CASSKGTYNEQFF. The CDR3 DNA reads TGTGCCAGCAGCAAGGGGACATACAATGAGCAGTTCTTC.

The chain carries TRBV5-1 and TRBJ1-2, with 7 bases lining up with TRBD1. This CDR3 comprises 16 residues. Unmatched junction bases numbered 8, after V lost 3 bases and J lost 0 bases. The germline V gene encodes CDR1 SGHRS and CDR2 YFSETQ. The CDR3 nucleotides read TGCGCCAGCAGCTACCAACAGGGGACAACTAACTATGGCTACACCTTC. The encoded protein is CASSYQQGTTNYGYTF.

This chain connects TRBV27 to TRBJ1-3; D remains unclear. Between the trimmed V and J ends, which lost 8 bases and 0 bases, there was a span of 11 bases. The CDR3 has 14 residues. Germline V gene lookup returns CDR1 MNHEY and CDR2 SMNVEV (reference sequence). In nucleotides, the CDR3 is TGTGCCAGCGCACTGACGGGCTCTGGAAACACCATATATTTT. This sequence encodes CASALTGSGNTIYF.

The rearrangement joins TRBV19 to TRBJ1-1, with D perhaps matching TRBD1 (6 bases). Germline CDR1 reads LNHDA; CDR2 reads SQIVND (reference sequence). CDR3 length: 15 residues. The germline V and J ends were trimmed by 6 bases and 3 bases, with 17 bases remaining between them. The CDR3 bases are TGTGCCAGTAGAAGAGCAGGGGAAGGGTACACTGAAGCTTTCTTT. Its protein is CASRRAGEGYTEAFF.